This T cell receptor (beta chain) was captured in a study of T cell changes during pregnancy in multiple sclerosis. This clone was seen a handful of times. Sequencing was performed with immunoSEQ multiplex PCR; in TCRdb, only in-frame clones are kept and a portion is missing. Among around 15,000 clones, approximately 85% were seen once, and the ten largest hold 8% to 10%. The V and J ends lost 0 bases and 2 bases respectively, with 9 bases between them. This CDR3 is built from 14 residues. CDR1 and CDR2 from the germline V gene are SGHRS and YFSETQ. The specimen comprised CD8+ T cells from peripheral blood mononuclear cells, sampled in the second trimester of pregnancy. The chain employs TRBV5-1 and TRBJ2-7; maybe TRBD2 (5 bases). The sequence was obtained from a female donor in good health, enrolled as a control in a pregnancy study. DNA for the CDR3: TGCGCCAGCAGCTTGGGAGGGTCTGCCTACGAGCAGTACTTC. Translation: CASSLGGSAYEQYF.